This passage covers 20 T cell receptor beta chains from one sample sequenced in a study of blood T cell repertoires in COVID-19. Here immunoSEQ multiplex PCR was the method, and the copy in TCRdb shows in-frame clones only, minus some. This sample has some 68,000 clones; just under 85% occur once, and the top ten carry roughly 30%. Input material: peripheral blood. All receptors come from a man between 65 and 85 years old with acute or convalescent COVID-19.

This clone came up a few times. The chain carries TRBV18 and TRBJ1-2; 7 nucleotides line up with TRBD1. V dropped 3 bases and J dropped 0; count of bases not matched to a gene: 4. Per germline, CDR1 KGHSH and CDR2 LQKENI. The length of the CDR3 is 15 residues. CDR3 coding DNA: TGTGCCAGCTCACCTGACAGGGCCCCTAACTATGGCTACACCTTC. The encoded protein is CASSPDRAPNYGYTF.

The chain employs TRBV4-3 and TRBJ2-2, with D maybe TRBD1 (5 bases). Trimming shortened V by 3 bases and J by 1 base, and 9 bases separated the two germline ends. The CDR3 length is 15 residues. CDR1 and CDR2 (germline): LGHNA, YSLEER. The DNA of the CDR3 is TGCGCCAGCAGCCACGCTGACAGGAACACCGGGGAGCTGTTTTTT. Protein sequence: CASSHADRNTGELFF.

The CDR3 here is CASSGGTPRYYEQYF. The CDR3, as DNA: TGTGCCAGCAGTGGCGGGACCCCGAGGTACTACGAGCAGTACTTC. The chain has TRBV2 and TRBJ2-7; D might be TRBD2 (6 bases). The length of the CDR3 is 15 residues. Germline CDR1 is SNHLY and CDR2 is FYNNEI. V was shortened by 4 bases and J by 3 bases, with 16 bases between the two germline ends.

This chain connects TRBV19 to TRBJ1-3; TRBD1 matches 10 bases. This CDR3 is built from 18 residues. Losses at the gene ends were 5 bases for V and 3 bases for J; bases not matched to a gene: 13. In germline, CDR1 is LNHDA, CDR2 SQIVND (reference sequence). In nucleotides, the CDR3 is TGTGCCAGTAGTGGGACAGGGGCCGAGAATATGTTTGGAAACACCATATATTTT. Residues: CASSGTGAENMFGNTIYF.

The chain has TRBV24-1 and TRBJ2-3; tentatively, D is TRBD1 (5 bases). Looked up from germline, CDR1 is KGHDR and CDR2 is SFDVKD. Trimming removed 2 bases from V and 3 bases from J, with 11 bases in between. The CDR3 loop spans 15 amino acids. In nucleotides, the CDR3 is TGTGCCACCAGTGATTCCTCGGCAGGGACAGATACGCAGTATTTT. Protein sequence: CATSDSSAGTDTQYF.

The chain employs TRBV10-3 and TRBJ1-1; possibly TRBD1 for D (6 bases). V dropped 8 bases and J dropped 6 bases, with 19 bases sitting between them. Germline V CDR1 and CDR2: ENHRY, SYGVKD. The CDR3 contains 14 residues. This chain's CDR3 is CAIGGYQGTSEAFF. The CDR3 nucleotides are TGTGCCATCGGGGGTTACCAGGGGACATCTGAAGCTTTCTTT.

The chain employs TRBV27 and TRBJ2-5; 15 nucleotides line up with TRBD2. CDR3 length: 18 residues. V lost 3 bases, J lost 5 bases, and 10 bases stayed unmatched. Germline CDR1 MNHEY, CDR2 SMNVEV (reference sequence). The CDR3 loop reads CASSFWPGTSGRRETQYF. The DNA of the CDR3 is TGTGCCAGCAGTTTCTGGCCTGGGACTAGCGGGAGGCGGGAGACCCAGTACTTC.

The chain carries TRBV6-5 and TRBJ2-7; maybe TRBD1 (5 bases). V was cut by 8 bases and J by 0 bases, with 8 bases left in between. Germline lookup yields CDR1 MNHEY and CDR2 SVGAGI. The length of the CDR3 is 12 residues. In DNA form, the CDR3 reads TGTGCCAGCCACAGGACCTCCTACGAGCAGTACTTC. Its protein product is CASHRTSYEQYF.

The rearrangement links TRBV11-2 to TRBJ2-1; 9 bases fit TRBD2. CDR1 SGHAT and CDR2 FQNNGV come from the germline V gene. This CDR3 region has 15 residues. Trimming took 1 base from V and 6 from J; bases not matched to a gene: 4. The CDR3 bases are TGTGCCAGCAGCTTAGCGGGCGGGAGGGCCAATGAGCAGTTCTTC. Its translation: CASSLAGGRANEQFF.

The rearrangement links TRBV19 to TRBJ2-7; D may be TRBD2 (6 bases). The CDR3 spans 15 residues. Per germline, CDR1 LNHDA and CDR2 SQIVND (reference sequence). V shed 5 bases and J shed 2 bases, with 16 bases lying between them. CDR3 bases: TGTGCCAGTAGTCCGGACCCGGGAGTCCCCTACGAGCAGTACTTC. Translation gives CASSPDPGVPYEQYF.

The chain employs TRBV2 and TRBJ1-4; 9 positions agree with TRBD1. Germline CDR1 is SNHLY and CDR2 is FYNNEI. The CDR3 sequence is 12 residues long. Germline trimming cut 7 bases from V and 11 bases from J; bases unmatched to any gene: 5. CDR3 DNA sequence: TGTGCCAGCACCTCGGACAGGGGTAAACTGTTTTTT. It codes for CASTSDRGKLFF.

The chain joins TRBV4-2 to TRBJ2-6; D not certain. Trimming shortened V by 0 bases and J by 0 bases, and 9 bases separated the two germline ends. Germline V gene sequence: CDR1 LGHNA, CDR2 YNFKEQ. The CDR3 loop spans 17 amino acids. The CDR3 nucleotides are TGTGCCAGCAGCCAAGAAAGAGCAATCTCTGGGGCCAACGTCCTGACTTTC. Amino acid sequence: CASSQERAISGANVLTF.

The sample holds a few counts of this clone. The chain links TRBV15 to TRBJ2-2, with D possibly TRBD1 on 5 matching bases. The germline V gene has CDR1 LNHNV and CDR2 YYDKDF (reference sequence). The V and J ends lost 6 bases and 4 bases respectively, with 15 bases between them. The CDR3 runs 15 residues. CDR3 sequence reads: CATRHRQGSTGELFF. CDR3 DNA sequence: TGTGCCACCAGACACCGCCAGGGCAGCACCGGGGAGCTGTTTTTT.

J is TRBJ1-6 and V is TRBV11-3, with D possibly TRBD1 on 5 matching bases. CDR3 length equals 15 residues. The germline V and J ends were trimmed by 1 base and 7 bases, with 11 bases remaining between them. Germline loops: CDR1 SGHNT, CDR2 YENEEA. In nucleotides, the CDR3 is TGTGCCAGCAGCTTAGGAACAGGTCGAAATTCACCCCTCCACTTT. Residues: CASSLGTGRNSPLHF.

This clone was counted between two and nine times. The chain recombines TRBV4-2 with TRBJ2-3; 8 bases are a match to TRBD2. The CDR3 loop spans 18 amino acids. J was trimmed by 4 bases and V by 3 bases; bases with no gene match: 15. The germline CDR1 and CDR2 sequences are LGHNA and YNFKEQ. Here the CDR3 DNA reads TGTGCCAGCAGCCACCCCCCGGGAGCGGGAGATATAGCAGATACGCAGTATTTT. Translation gives CASSHPPGAGDIADTQYF.

This chain connects TRBV7-9 to TRBJ2-2, with 7 bases lining up with TRBD2. The ends lost 3 bases at V and 5 bases at J; junction bases unmatched: 6. The CDR3 has 15 residues. Germline CDR1 is SEHNR and CDR2 is FQNEAQ (reference sequence). CDR3 bases: TGTGCCAGCAGCTTGGTTAGCGGGCCGACCGGGGAGCTGTTTTTT. Translating it yields CASSLVSGPTGELFF.

This clone was recorded a few times. CDR3 amino acids: CASSYERDEQYF. DNA for the CDR3: TGTGCCAGCAGTTATGAGAGGGACGAGCAGTACTTC. The chain joins TRBV6-6 to TRBJ2-7, with D possibly being TRBD2 (5 bases). The germline V gene has CDR1 MNHNY and CDR2 SVGAGI (reference sequence). The V and J ends lost 3 bases and 5 bases respectively, with 8 bases between them. This CDR3 region has 12 residues.

The chain has TRBV5-1 and TRBJ2-1, with 10 bases fitting TRBD2. The J segment lost 4 bases and the V segment lost 3 bases, leaving 10 bases of the junction unmatched. The CDR3 consists of 17 residues. The V gene's germline CDR1 is SGHRS and CDR2 YFSETQ. In nucleotides, the CDR3 is TGCGCCAGCAGCTCAGGACTAGCGGCACGAGCATACAATGAGCAGTTCTTC. Protein product: CASSSGLAARAYNEQFF. The full variable domain, with the rest looked up from reference TRBV5-1 and TRBJ2-1, is KAGVTQTPRYLIKTRGQQVTLSCSPISGHRSVSWYQQTPGQGLQFLFEYFSETQRNKGNFPGRFSGRQFSNSRSEMNVSTLELGDSALYLCASSSGLAARAYNEQFFGPGTRLTVL.

This chain links TRBV3-1 (or the pseudogene TRBV3-2) with TRBJ1-2, with D unresolved. The CDR3 length is 15 residues. With 4 bases removed from V and 8 bases from J, the gap between germline ends came to 20 bases. Looked up from germline, CDR1 is LGHDT and CDR2 is YNNKEL (reference sequence). DNA for the CDR3: TGTGCCAGCAGCCTCCCCGCCGGAGGGAAGAAAGGCTACACCTTC. Amino acids: CASSLPAGGKKGYTF.

In DNA, the CDR3 is TGTGCCAGTAGGATCAGGGGCGAAGGGAATGAGCAGTTCTTC. It is translated as CASRIRGEGNEQFF. The genes are TRBV19 and TRBJ2-1; tentative D call: TRBD1 (6 bases). The germline gives CDR1 LNHDA, CDR2 SQIVND (reference sequence). The CDR3 has 14 residues. The V end lost 6 bases, the J end lost 7 bases, and 16 bases lay between the germline ends.